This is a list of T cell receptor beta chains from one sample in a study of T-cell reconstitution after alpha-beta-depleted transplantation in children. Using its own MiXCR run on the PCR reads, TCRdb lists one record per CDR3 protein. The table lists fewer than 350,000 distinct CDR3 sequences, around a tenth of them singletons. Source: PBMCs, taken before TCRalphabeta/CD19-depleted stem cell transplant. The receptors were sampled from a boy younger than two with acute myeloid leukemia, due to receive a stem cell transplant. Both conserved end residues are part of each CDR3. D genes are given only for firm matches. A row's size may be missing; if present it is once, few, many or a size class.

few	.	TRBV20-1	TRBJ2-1	CSASSGSSYNEQFF	TGCAGTGCCTCATCAGGGAGCTCCTACAATGAGCAGTTCTTC
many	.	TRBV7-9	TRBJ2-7	CASSLERGGPYEQYF	TGTGCCAGCAGCTTAGAAAGGGGAGGCCCCTACGAGCAGTACTTC
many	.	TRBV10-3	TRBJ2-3	CAISAGRGQDTQYF	TGTGCCATCAGTGCGGGCAGGGGACAAGATACGCAGTATTTT
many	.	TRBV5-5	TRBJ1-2	CASSLGTGPYGYTF	TGTGCCAGCAGCTTAGGAACGGGTCCCTATGGCTACACCTTC
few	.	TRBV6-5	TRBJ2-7	CASSSPAEGSYEQYF	TGTGCCAGCAGTTCCCCCGCCGAGGGTTCCTACGAGCAGTACTTC
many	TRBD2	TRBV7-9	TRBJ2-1	CASSLSLAGGEQFF	TGTGCCAGCAGCTTAAGTCTAGCGGGGGGTGAGCAGTTCTTC
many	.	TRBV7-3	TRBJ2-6	CASSLTTASGANVLTF	TGTGCCAGCAGCTTAACGACAGCCTCTGGGGCCAACGTCCTGACTTTC
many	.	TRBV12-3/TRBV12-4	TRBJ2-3	CASSFMGGRVDTQYF	TGTGCCAGCAGTTTCATGGGGGGCAGGGTCGATACGCAGTATTTT
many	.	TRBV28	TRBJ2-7	CAIEDSYEQYF	TGTGCCATCGAAGACTCCTACGAGCAGTACTTC
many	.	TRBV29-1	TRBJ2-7	CSVEGLVTDEQYF	TGCAGCGTTGAAGGACTAGTCACCGACGAGCAGTACTTC
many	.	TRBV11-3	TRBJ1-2	CASSSRVSSYGYTF	TGTGCCAGCAGCTCCAGGGTTAGCAGCTATGGCTACACCTTC
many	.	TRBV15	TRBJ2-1	CATSRGWDEQFF	TGTGCCACCAGCAGAGGGTGGGATGAGCAGTTCTTC
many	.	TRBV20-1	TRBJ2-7	CSASRPGAANF	TGCAGTGCTAGTCGGCCGGGGGCCGCCAACTTC
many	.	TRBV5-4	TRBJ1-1	CASSSGPGAHTEAFF	TGTGCCAGCAGCTCGGGCCCGGGGGCTCACACTGAAGCTTTCTTT
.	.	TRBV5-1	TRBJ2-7	CASKTSHDQYF	TGCGCCAGCAAGACATCCCACGACCAGTACTTC
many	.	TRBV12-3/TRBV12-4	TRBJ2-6	CASSFSASGANVLTF	TGTGCCAGCAGTTTTTCAGCGTCGGGGGCCAACGTCCTGACTTTC
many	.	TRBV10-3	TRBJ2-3	CAISESTQGTDTQYF	TGTGCCATCAGTGAGTCGACTCAGGGCACAGATACGCAGTATTTT
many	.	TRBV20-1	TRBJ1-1	CSATAGRSAEAFF	TGCAGTGCTACAGCAGGCCGGAGTGCTGAAGCTTTCTTT
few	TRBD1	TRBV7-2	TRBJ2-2	CASSSPGQVYTGELFF	TGTGCCAGCAGCTCTCCGGGACAGGTCTACACCGGGGAGCTGTTTTTT
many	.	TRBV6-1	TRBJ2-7	CASSPGHTYEQYF	TGTGCCAGCAGCCCGGGACACACCTACGAGCAGTACTTC
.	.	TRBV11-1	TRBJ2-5	CASSLPPFQTQYF	TGTGCCAGCAGCTTACCCCCATTTCAGACCCAGTACTTC
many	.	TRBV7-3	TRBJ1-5	CASSEEWQAFDLNQPQHF	TGTGCCAGCAGCGAAGAGTGGCAGGCATTCGACCTCAATCAGCCCCAGCATTTT
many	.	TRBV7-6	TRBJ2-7	CASSLAQASYEQYF	TGTGCCAGCAGCTTAGCACAGGCCTCCTACGAGCAGTACTTC
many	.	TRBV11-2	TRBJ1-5	CASSLERNQPQHF	TGTGCCAGCAGCTTAGAGAGGAATCAGCCCCAGCATTTT
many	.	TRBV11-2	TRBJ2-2	CASSLLQNTGELFF	TGTGCCAGCAGCTTACTCCAAAACACCGGGGAGCTGTTTTTT
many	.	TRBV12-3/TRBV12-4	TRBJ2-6	CASSSFLARSGANVLTF	TGTGCCAGCAGTTCCTTCCTCGCTCGTTCTGGGGCCAACGTCCTGACTTTC
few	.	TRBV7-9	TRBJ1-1	CASRQGAETEAFF	TGTGCCAGCAGACAGGGAGCGGAGACTGAAGCTTTCTTT
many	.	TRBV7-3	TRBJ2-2	CASSLSGFANTGELFF	TGTGCCAGCAGCTTATCGGGGTTCGCGAACACCGGGGAGCTGTTTTTT
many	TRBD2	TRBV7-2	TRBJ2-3	CASSLAGARTDTQYF	TGTGCCAGCAGTCTAGCGGGGGCCCGCACAGATACGCAGTATTTT
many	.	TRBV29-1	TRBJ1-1	CSVGPPLWEGMGEAFF	TGCAGCGTTGGCCCCCCCCTCTGGGAGGGGATGGGTGAAGCTTTCTTT
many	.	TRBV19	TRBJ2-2	CASRYVVGSTGELFF	TGTGCCAGTAGATACGTTGTGGGGAGCACCGGGGAGCTGTTTTTT
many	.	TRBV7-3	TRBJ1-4	CASSLTGTPNEKLFF	TGTGCCAGCAGCTTAACCGGGACACCCAATGAAAAACTTTTTTTT
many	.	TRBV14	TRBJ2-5	CASSQVGKTQYF	TGTGCCAGCAGCCAAGTCGGAAAGACCCAGTACTTC
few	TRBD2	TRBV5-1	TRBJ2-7	CASSLYAGTSLEGEQYF	TGCGCCAGCAGCTTGTATGCCGGGACTAGCCTCGAGGGCGAGCAGTACTTC
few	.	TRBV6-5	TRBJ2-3	CASSYYADTDTQYF	TGTGCCAGCAGTTACTACGCAGACACAGATACGCAGTATTTT
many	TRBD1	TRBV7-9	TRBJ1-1	CASSLKTGRNTEAFF	TGTGCCAGCAGCTTAAAGACAGGGAGGAACACTGAAGCTTTCTTT